These T cell receptor beta chains were read from a single sample in a study of ipilimumab plus nivolumab after autologous stem cell transplantation. Profiled with immunoSEQ multiplex PCR; TCRdb holds only in-frame clones, not every one. This sample yields about 16,000 clones, of which about 72% are seen a single time; roughly 20% belongs to the top ten. Sequencing used PBMCs, obtained in a trial of ipilimumab plus nivolumab as post-transplant consolidation. The receptors derive from a male donor with diffuse large B-cell lymphoma. Both conserved end residues are part of each CDR3. A D gene is named only where the DNA matches it firmly. Clone size is given for some rows only: seen once, a few or many times, or a class if the clone is expanded.

clone_size	v_call	d_call	j_call	cdr3_length	cdr3_aa	cdr3_nt
once	TRBV7-2	NA	TRBJ2-1	16	CASSLSSGSGYNEQFF	TGTGCCAGCAGCTTATCTTCCGGCTCGGGTTACAATGAGCAGTTCTTC
NA	TRBV18	TRBD1	TRBJ1-1	13	CASSGTAGTEAFF	TGTGCCAGCTCCGGGACAGCAGGCACTGAAGCTTTCTTT
NA	TRBV4-2	TRBD1	TRBJ2-2	15	CASSLNRGKDGELFF	TGTGCCAGCAGCCTGAACAGGGGCAAGGACGGGGAGCTGTTTTTT
few	TRBV6-5	NA	TRBJ2-7	12	CASSPLGGEQYF	TGTGCCAGCAGTCCTCTTGGGGGAGAGCAGTACTTC
few	TRBV11-3	NA	TRBJ1-1	14	CASSLRLMNTEAFF	TGTGCCAGCAGCTTACGGCTCATGAACACTGAAGCTTTCTTT
NA	TRBV10-3	NA	TRBJ2-7	14	CAISESQGSYEQYF	TGTGCCATCAGTGAGTCGCAGGGATCCTACGAGCAGTACTTC
NA	TRBV5-1	NA	TRBJ1-1	16	CASSPKGQELNTEAFF	TGCGCCAGCAGCCCCAAAGGCCAGGAGCTAAACACTGAAGCTTTCTTT
NA	TRBV5-1	NA	TRBJ1-1	14	CASSPPGTNTEAFF	TGCGCCAGCAGCCCACCAGGTACGAACACTGAAGCTTTCTTT
NA	TRBV29-1	NA	TRBJ2-1	11	CSVKGYNEQFF	TGCAGCGTTAAGGGGTACAATGAGCAGTTCTTC
NA	TRBV7-8	TRBD2	TRBJ2-2	16	CASSLTSGSSGGELFF	TGTGCCAGCAGTCTTACTAGCGGGAGTTCGGGCGGGGAGCTGTTTTTT
NA	TRBV27	TRBD1	TRBJ2-1	16	CASSPRQGRKRGEQFF	TGTGCCAGCAGTCCCCGACAGGGGAGAAAGAGGGGTGAGCAGTTCTTC
NA	TRBV25-1	NA	TRBJ1-5	15	CASSELSGNNQSQHF	TGTGCCAGCAGTGAGCTGTCAGGGAACAATCAGTCCCAGCATTTT
NA	TRBV2	NA	TRBJ2-5	13	CASRGDGVMTQYF	TGTGCCAGCAGGGGGGACGGTGTAATGACCCAGTACTTC
few	TRBV2	NA	TRBJ1-6	13	CASSDSEASPLHF	TGTGCCAGCAGTGATTCCGAGGCTTCACCCCTCCACTTT
many	TRBV27	TRBD1	TRBJ2-5	16	CAIRNPSHRGRETQYF	TGTGCCATCAGGAATCCCTCCCACAGGGGCAGGGAGACCCAGTACTTC
few	TRBV19	NA	TRBJ1-5	16	CASSPRVNSPYQPQHF	TGTGCCAGTAGTCCCAGGGTTAACAGTCCTTATCAGCCCCAGCATTTT
NA	TRBV7-2	NA	TRBJ2-1	15	CASSLVGTQYNEQFF	TGTGCCAGCAGCTTAGTCGGGACGCAATACAATGAGCAGTTCTTC
NA	TRBV14	TRBD2	TRBJ2-1	17	CASSQDIKAGGPDEQFF	TGTGCCAGCAGCCAAGATATCAAAGCGGGAGGGCCTGATGAGCAGTTCTTC
NA	TRBV5-5	TRBD1	TRBJ1-3	17	CASSWTSAGGSGNTIYF	TGTGCCAGCAGCTGGACGTCGGCAGGGGGCTCTGGAAACACCATATATTTT
once	TRBV15	TRBD2	TRBJ2-7	14	CATSRGGGGYEQYF	TGTGCCACCAGCAGAGGTGGGGGGGGGTACGAGCAGTACTTC
few	TRBV10-2	NA	TRBJ1-5	14	CASSGDSRNQPQHF	TGCGCCAGCAGCGGCGACAGTCGGAATCAGCCCCAGCATTTT
NA	TRBV7-3	NA	TRBJ2-5	13	CAALFPGRETQYF	TGTGCCGCGCTGTTTCCGGGTCGGGAGACCCAGTACTTC
NA	TRBV30	NA	TRBJ2-3	15	CAWSGVQAGTDTQYF	TGTGCCTGGAGTGGGGTACAGGCCGGCACAGATACGCAGTATTTT
NA	TRBV6-5	TRBD1	TRBJ1-5	14	CASSQTGGNQPQHF	TGTGCCAGCAGCCAGACAGGGGGCAATCAGCCCCAGCATTTT
once	TRBV7-3	TRBD2	TRBJ2-1	18	CASSPLAGTRSSYNEQFF	TGTGCCAGCAGCCCGCTCGCCGGGACTAGGAGCTCCTACAATGAGCAGTTCTTC
NA	TRBV5-1	TRBD1	TRBJ2-7	15	CASRGGTGSIYEQYF	TGCGCCAGCCGGGGTGGGACAGGGAGTATCTACGAGCAGTACTTC
NA	TRBV19	NA	TRBJ2-2	13	CASIGAGTGELFF	TGTGCCAGTATAGGGGCGGGGACCGGGGAGCTGTTTTTT
NA	TRBV2	NA	TRBJ2-7	14	CASARDQGAYEQYF	TGTGCCAGCGCCCGAGATCAGGGCGCCTACGAGCAGTACTTC
NA	TRBV7-8	NA	TRBJ2-7	12	CASSPYGDEQYF	TGTGCCAGCAGCCCGTACGGGGACGAGCAGTACTTC
medium-sized	TRBV7-9	NA	TRBJ2-1	15	CASSLLSPIYNEQFF	TGTGCCAGCAGCTTATTATCCCCAATCTACAATGAGCAGTTCTTC
NA	TRBV19	TRBD1	TRBJ2-2	15	CASKKDRENTGELFF	TGTGCCAGTAAAAAGGACAGGGAAAACACCGGGGAGCTGTTTTTT
NA	TRBV7-6	NA	TRBJ2-3	12	CASSLSTDTQYF	TGTGCCAGCAGCCTCAGCACAGATACGCAGTATTTT
NA	TRBV7-3	NA	TRBJ1-1	13	CASSWTANTEAFF	TGTGCCAGCAGTTGGACAGCGAACACTGAAGCTTTCTTT
NA	TRBV5-1	TRBD2	TRBJ2-3	14	CASSLTSGTDTQYF	TGCGCCAGCAGCTTGACTAGCGGCACAGATACGCAGTATTTT
NA	TRBV18	TRBD2	TRBJ2-1	17	CASSPRTSGGAVNEQFF	TGTGCCAGCTCACCAAGGACTAGCGGGGGGGCGGTCAATGAGCAGTTCTTC
NA	TRBV11-3	NA	TRBJ2-1	12	CASSFGRSQQFF	TGTGCCAGCAGCTTTGGGCGTTCTCAGCAGTTCTTC
NA	TRBV5-1	NA	TRBJ1-2	15	CASSSRGGLTYGYTF	TGCGCCAGCAGCTCCCGAGGCGGCCTCACCTATGGCTACACCTTC
NA	TRBV23-1	TRBD2	TRBJ2-2	17	CASRGLAGGPGTGELFF	TGCGCCAGCAGGGGACTAGCGGGGGGGCCAGGCACCGGGGAGCTGTTTTTT
once	TRBV7-9	NA	TRBJ2-1	13	CASSSLSGSEQFF	TGTGCCAGCAGCTCCCTATCGGGGAGTGAGCAGTTCTTC
many	TRBV21-1	NA	TRBJ2-5	16	CASSKGVRDTQETQYF	TGTGCCAGCAGCAAAGGGGTTCGGGATACCCAAGAGACCCAGTACTTC
NA	TRBV5-1	NA	TRBJ1-1	14	CASSFEGKNTEAFF	TGCGCCAGCAGCTTCGAAGGGAAGAACACTGAAGCTTTCTTT
NA	TRBV29-1	NA	TRBJ1-2	12	CSVERDFYGYTF	TGCAGCGTTGAGAGGGATTTCTATGGCTACACCTTC
once	TRBV9	TRBD1	TRBJ1-2	13	CASSVAQGDGYTF	TGTGCCAGCAGCGTAGCCCAGGGGGATGGCTACACCTTC
NA	TRBV6-1	TRBD1	TRBJ2-5	14	CASRQGVDGETQYF	TGTGCCAGCAGGCAGGGGGTGGATGGAGAGACCCAGTACTTC
medium-sized	TRBV4-2	TRBD2	TRBJ2-5	18	CASSQGEGLAGIGETQYF	TGTGCCAGCAGCCAAGGGGAGGGACTAGCGGGGATCGGAGAGACCCAGTACTTC
NA	TRBV14	NA	TRBJ2-3	15	CASSQEMWEGDTQYF	TGTGCCAGCAGCCAAGAAATGTGGGAAGGAGATACGCAGTATTTT
NA	TRBV11-2	TRBD2	TRBJ2-5	17	CASSPGTSGGFQETQYF	TGTGCCAGCAGCCCCGGGACTAGCGGGGGTTTCCAAGAGACCCAGTACTTC
NA	TRBV19	TRBD1	TRBJ1-1	14	CASRWGQVNTEAFF	TGTGCCAGTAGGTGGGGACAGGTTAACACTGAAGCTTTCTTT
NA	TRBV5-4	TRBD1	TRBJ1-1	15	CASSYRTGMNTEAFF	TGTGCCAGCAGTTATCGGACAGGGATGAACACTGAAGCTTTCTTT
NA	TRBV5-1	NA	TRBJ1-3	14	CASSLDQAGNTIYF	TGCGCCAGCAGCTTGGATCAGGCTGGAAACACCATATATTTT
NA	TRBV2	NA	TRBJ1-1	13	CASSVGVNTEAFF	TGTGCCAGCAGTGTTGGGGTGAACACTGAAGCTTTCTTT
NA	TRBV7-3	NA	TRBJ2-2	14	CASSLTAGTGELFF	TGTGCCAGCAGCTTAACGGCTGGGACCGGGGAGCTGTTTTTT
few	TRBV7-9	NA	TRBJ2-5	14	CASSATGTGETQYF	TGTGCCAGCAGCGCAACCGGGACGGGAGAGACCCAGTACTTC
few	TRBV11-3	TRBD2	TRBJ2-7	14	CASSFSGELYEQYF	TGTGCCAGCAGCTTCAGCGGGGAGCTCTACGAGCAGTACTTC
medium-sized	TRBV28	NA	TRBJ2-7	13	CASSFRGVYEQYF	TGTGCCAGCAGTTTTAGGGGAGTCTACGAGCAGTACTTC
medium-sized	TRBV29-1	NA	TRBJ1-2	13	CSVEDPRWGGYTF	TGCAGCGTTGAGGATCCCCGATGGGGTGGCTACACCTTC
NA	TRBV9	TRBD2	TRBJ2-1	16	CASSQTTAGGPNEQFF	TGTGCCAGCAGCCAAACAACCGCGGGGGGACCCAATGAGCAGTTCTTC
NA	TRBV5-5	NA	TRBJ2-1	11	CASSGNNEQFF	TGTGCCAGCAGCGGAAACAATGAGCAGTTCTTC
NA	TRBV5-4	TRBD1	TRBJ2-1	16	CASSNLQGANYNEQFF	TGTGCCAGCAGCAATCTACAGGGGGCGAACTACAATGAGCAGTTCTTC
NA	TRBV27	TRBD1	TRBJ2-7	14	CASSITQGAYEQYF	TGTGCCAGCTCTATCACCCAGGGGGCCTACGAGCAGTACTTC